The 26 T cell receptor beta chains reported below all come from one sample, sequenced in a study of identical twins. One entry per CDR3 protein, called by TCRdb with MiXCR from the 5' RACE reads. The sample holds approximately 210,000 distinct CDR3 sequences, under 8.5% seen once. This sample was shared with a second study, whose subject was T cells expressing NK-cell markers.

The sequenced sample was CD8+ T cells sorted from blood. Receptor source: a woman between 18 and 30 years old in good health.

Only a few counts were recorded for this clonotype. The V and J genes are TRBV7-9 and TRBJ2-7; D perhaps matches TRBD1 (6 bases). Per germline, CDR1 SEHNR and CDR2 FQNEAQ (reference sequence). The CDR3 spans 15 residues. Deletions cut 3 bases from V and 4 bases from J, with 16 bases between. This CDR3 is CASSFASTGRYEQYF. The CDR3 DNA follows: TGTGCCAGCAGCTTTGCGTCGACAGGACGATACGAGCAGTACTTC.

This clonotype was seen more than once but under ten times. V and J are TRBV5-5 and TRBJ2-7; D ambiguous. Trimming removed 2 bases from V and 1 base from J, with 13 bases in between. The germline CDR1 and CDR2 sequences are SGHKS and YYEKEE (reference sequence). The CDR3 is 15 amino acids. The CDR3 region has the DNA TGTGCCAGCAGCTTATGGCCGGCACCTTCCTACGAGCAGTACTTC. As protein: CASSLWPAPSYEQYF.

This clonotype was observed at least ten times. The CDR3 DNA reads as TGCGCCAGCAGCCCTACTCTGGATGCAACTAATGAAAAACTGTTTTTT. Protein: CASSPTLDATNEKLFF. The chain links TRBV5-1 to TRBJ1-4; no clear D gene. The CDR3 totals 16 residues. V was clipped by 4 bases and J by 0 bases, with 13 bases between them. The V gene's germline CDR1 is SGHRS and CDR2 YFSETQ.

There are many counts of this clonotype. CDR3 in DNA: TGTGCCAGCAGCGCCAGGTTTGGGCACACTGAAGCTTTCTTT. This translates into CASSARFGHTEAFF. This chain connects TRBV9 to TRBJ1-1, with no clear D. The CDR3 consists of 14 residues. Germline V CDR1 and CDR2: SGDLS, YYNGEE. Trimming pared 3 bases from V and 3 bases from J, leaving 12 bases between.

The CDR3 loop reads CASTLTAGPVRGQYF. CDR3 DNA sequence: TGTGCCAGCACCCTAACAGCGGGACCAGTGAGGGGGCAGTACTTC. The rearrangement joins TRBV2 to TRBJ2-7, with TRBD2 matching 7 bases. Germline V gene sequence: CDR1 SNHLY, CDR2 FYNNEI. The CDR3 length is 15 residues. Trimming removed 7 bases from V and 9 bases from J; junction bases left unmatched: 18. The full variable domain, in which reference TRBV2 and TRBJ2-7 provide the parts outside the CDR3, is EPEVTQTPSHQVTQMGQEVILRCVPISNHLYFYWYRQILGQKVEFLVSFYNNEISEKSEIFDDQFSVERPDGSNFTLKIRSTKLEDSAMYFCASTLTAGPVRGQYFGPGTRLTVT.

This clonotype was counted only a few times. The V call is TRBV7-9, the J call TRBJ2-5; D possibly matches TRBD1 or TRBD2 (5 bases each). Trimming shortened V by 2 bases and J by 5 bases, and 15 bases separated the two germline ends. The CDR3 covers 15 residues. Germline lookup yields CDR1 SEHNR and CDR2 FQNEAQ (reference sequence). The CDR3 DNA is TGTGCCAGCAGCTTATCGCAGAGGGGTCGGGAGACCCAGTACTTC. It encodes CASSLSQRGRETQYF. The variable domain in full, completed from reference TRBV7-9 and TRBJ2-5, reads DTGVSQNPRHKITKRGQNVTFRCDPISEHNRLYWYRQTLGQGPEFLTYFQNEAQLEKSRLLSDRFSAERPKGSFSTLEIQRTEQGDSAMYLCASSLSQRGRETQYFGPGTRLLVL.

This clonotype was seen more than once but under ten times. This rearrangement joins TRBV6-2 or TRBV6-3 to TRBJ1-5; D ambiguous. The CDR3 loop spans 13 amino acids. Trimming cost V 2 bases and J 9 bases, with 11 bases left between them. Germline values: CDR1 MNHEY, CDR2 SVGEGT. The CDR3 DNA reads as TGTGCCAGCAGTTACATGGCGCGACCGCCCCAGCATTTT. It codes for CASSYMARPPQHF.

This clonotype has ten or more counts. The chain recombines TRBV6-2 or TRBV6-3 with TRBJ2-3, with D hard to call. The CDR3 length is 16 residues. Trimming left V 1 base short and J 6 bases short, with 17 bases between. The V gene's germline CDR1 is MNHEY and CDR2 SVGEGT. CDR3 sequence: CASSYFQTLVRDTQYF. Written as DNA, the CDR3 is TGTGCCAGCAGTTACTTTCAGACTCTCGTCCGGGATACGCAGTATTTT.

Sample share makes this clonotype medium-sized (0.01 to 0.1%). J is TRBJ2-7 and V is TRBV5-1, with 11 bases lining up with TRBD2. The CDR3 sequence is 15 residues long. The germline V gene has CDR1 SGHRS and CDR2 YFSETQ. V shed 0 bases, J shed 2 bases, and the junction held 1 base outside the gene matches. The CDR3 region is CASSLDSGGAYEQYF. The CDR3 bases are TGCGCCAGCAGCTTGGATAGCGGGGGGGCCTACGAGCAGTACTTC.

V is TRBV11-2 and J is TRBJ1-1, with D tentatively TRBD1 (5 bases). This CDR3 contains 11 residues. V dropped 10 bases and J dropped 3 bases, with 9 bases sitting between them. CDR1 SGHAT and CDR2 FQNNGV come from the germline V gene. CDR3 residues: CATRGYTEAFF. The CDR3 DNA is TGTGCCACACGGGGGTACACTGAAGCTTTCTTT.

The gene calls are TRBV7-8 and TRBJ2-7; 15 bases align to TRBD2. The germline V gene has CDR1 SGHVS and CDR2 FQNEAQ. There are 18 residues in the CDR3. V lost 5 bases to trimming and J lost 5 bases; unmatched junction nucleotides: 13. CDR3 in DNA: TGTGCCAGCAGCCCCACCGTCGGACTAGCGGGAGGGGCTAACGAGCAGTACTTC. Protein: CASSPTVGLAGGANEQYF.

The rearrangement links TRBV9 to TRBJ2-2, with 7 positions matching TRBD1. The CDR3 is 17 residues long. The V and J ends lost 0 bases and 0 bases, in that order; junction bases with no gene match: 5. In germline, CDR1 is SGDLS, CDR2 YYNGEE. Here the CDR3 reads CASSVVGGRTNTGELFF. CDR3 DNA sequence: TGTGCCAGCAGCGTAGTAGGGGGCAGGACGAACACCGGGGAGCTGTTTTTT.

The chain joins TRBV6-1 to TRBJ2-1; 12 nucleotides match TRBD2. CDR1 and CDR2 (germline): MNHNS, SASEGT. The CDR3 consists of 13 residues. The J segment lost 10 bases and the V segment lost 9 bases, leaving 7 bases of the junction unmatched. The CDR3 protein is CASRLAGVGEQFF. CDR3 sequence (DNA): TGTGCCAGTAGACTAGCGGGAGTGGGGGAGCAGTTCTTC.

The chain is built from TRBV9 and TRBJ1-2; D not resolved. This CDR3 contains 14 residues. Looked up from germline, CDR1 is SGDLS and CDR2 is YYNGEE. Trimming stripped 4 bases from V and 4 bases from J, with 14 bases between. CDR3 nucleotides: TGTGCCAGCAGCCCCCTCGAGAGGGTCTATGGCTACACCTTC. The encoded protein is CASSPLERVYGYTF.

The V gene is TRBV6-5, the J gene TRBJ1-3; D remains unclear. CDR1 is MNHEY, CDR2 SVGAGI, per germline. This CDR3 contains 17 residues. Deletions cut 0 bases from V and 2 bases from J, with 14 bases between. CDR3 sequence reads: CASSYSRAGVPGNTIYF. CDR3 bases: TGTGCCAGCAGTTACTCGCGGGCCGGGGTCCCTGGAAACACCATATATTTT.

This chain connects TRBV20-1 to TRBJ2-7; no clear D. This CDR3 region has 14 residues. V was clipped by 0 bases and J by 0 bases, with 9 bases between them. Looked up from germline, CDR1 is DFQATT and CDR2 is SNEGSKA (reference sequence). CDR3 sequence reads: CSARDNPGSYEQYF. For the CDR3, the DNA is TGCAGTGCTAGAGATAATCCCGGCTCCTACGAGCAGTACTTC.

This clonotype was seen more than once but under ten times. This chain joins TRBV7-3 and TRBJ1-2; 7 bases are shared with TRBD1. With V trimmed by 7 bases and J by 2 bases, 16 bases remained unmatched. This CDR3 has 17 amino acids. Germline values: CDR1 SGHTA, CDR2 FQGTGA. The CDR3 protein is CASTADIAGQTNYGYTF. CDR3 DNA sequence: TGTGCCAGCACAGCCGATATAGCGGGACAGACGAACTATGGCTACACCTTC. Filled out from reference TRBV7-3 and TRBJ1-2, the complete variable domain reads GAGVSQTPSNKVTEKGKYVELRCDPISGHTALYWYRQSLGQGPEFLIYFQGTGAADDSGLPNDRFFAVRPEGSVSTLKIQRTERGDSAVYLCASTADIAGQTNYGYTFGSGTRLTVV.

In its sample, this clonotype was seen many times. The chain couples TRBV6-6 to TRBJ2-7; the D is unclear. V dropped 4 bases and J dropped 5 bases, with 3 bases sitting between them. The CDR3 covers 10 residues. Germline loops: CDR1 MNHNY, CDR2 SVGAGI (reference sequence). CDR3: CASSFHEQYF. The CDR3 nucleotides read TGTGCCAGCAGTTTCCACGAGCAGTACTTC.

The sample holds a few counts of this clonotype. The V and J genes are TRBV20-1 and TRBJ2-7; D call uncertain. Per germline, CDR1 DFQATT and CDR2 SNEGSKA (reference sequence). V was shortened by 2 bases and J by 4 bases, with 18 bases between the two germline ends. The CDR3 contains 15 residues. The chain's CDR3 is CSARLDGSMGYEQYF. Here the CDR3 DNA reads TGCAGTGCTAGACTTGATGGGTCAATGGGGTACGAGCAGTACTTC.

This clonotype was seen repeatedly, ten times or more. The chain combines TRBV20-1 with TRBJ2-2; TRBD1 aligns across 8 bases. V was clipped by 3 bases and J by 4 bases; unmatched bases: 4. The germline gives CDR1 DFQATT, CDR2 SNEGSKA (reference sequence). This CDR3 has 14 amino acids. As DNA, the CDR3 is TGCAGTGCTAGCTCCGGGACAGGCACCGGGGAGCTGTTTTTT. It encodes CSASSGTGTGELFF.

This clonotype was recorded at least ten times. This sequence joins TRBV5-1 and TRBJ2-2; D ambiguous. This CDR3 region has 16 residues. Germline CDR1 SGHRS, CDR2 YFSETQ. Trimming took 4 bases from V and 4 from J, leaving 17 bases between them. CDR3 protein: CASSEISRRGTGELFF. The CDR3, as DNA: TGCGCCAGCAGCGAGATCTCGCGTCGCGGCACCGGGGAGCTGTTTTTT.

This clonotype was observed many times. This chain uses TRBV27 with TRBJ2-7; D is ambiguous. Germline V gene sequence: CDR1 MNHEY, CDR2 SMNVEV (reference sequence). This CDR3 contains 11 residues. With 6 bases removed from V and 3 bases from J, the gap between germline ends came to 6 bases. The DNA of the CDR3 is TGTGCCAGCAGCAACTACTACGAGCAGTACTTC. It encodes CASSNYYEQYF.

The chain joins TRBV10-3 to TRBJ2-1; TRBD2 agrees at 8 bases. From germline, CDR1 is ENHRY and CDR2 SYGVKD. V was pared by 11 bases and J by 3 bases, with 6 bases of the junction left unmatched. The CDR3 totals 13 residues. CDR3 bases: TGTGCCCCCAAGACTAGCGACTACAATGAGCAGTTCTTC. Residues: CAPKTSDYNEQFF.

This rearrangement joins TRBV25-1 to TRBJ1-2; D remains ambiguous. Germline V gene lookup returns CDR1 MGHDK and CDR2 SYGVNS. Trimming stripped 3 bases from V and 7 bases from J, with 12 bases between. This CDR3 is 13 amino acids long. In DNA, the CDR3 is TGTGCCAGCAGTGACACCCTCTTGGGTGGCTACACCTTC. This translates into CASSDTLLGGYTF.

This sequence joins TRBV5-1 and TRBJ2-1; 10 bases map to TRBD2. V was clipped by 3 bases and J by 6 bases; unmatched bases: 9. Germline V gene lookup returns CDR1 SGHRS and CDR2 YFSETQ. There are 16 residues in the CDR3. CDR3 amino acids: CASSSPTSGAINEQFF. CDR3 bases: TGCGCCAGCAGCTCACCCACTAGCGGGGCAATCAATGAGCAGTTCTTC.

This clonotype came up many times. The gene calls are TRBV9 and TRBJ2-1; 8 bases fit TRBD2. Germline V gene data show CDR1 as SGDLS and CDR2 as YYNGEE. J lost 13 bases, V lost 3 bases, and 6 bases had no gene match. There are 12 residues in the CDR3. The CDR3 is CASSGSGNLQFF. CDR3 DNA: TGTGCCAGCAGCGGTAGCGGGAACCTCCAGTTCTTC.